A selection of T cell receptor beta chains follows, all from one sample in a study of blood T cells in healthy people across ages. Via MiXCR, TCRdb re-called the 5' RACE reads, giving one row per CDR3 protein. The data contain around 1.7 million distinct CDR3 sequences, about 30% of them singletons. The specimen sequenced was blood. The receptors shown here come from a woman in her 30s in good health. CDR3s include the opening cysteine and the closing phenylalanine or tryptophan. The D gene is left open where the match is weak. Clone size is not always given. Where it is, it says once, few, many or a class for expanded clones.

v_call	j_call	d_call	clone_size	cdr3_nt	cdr3_aa
TRBV5-1	TRBJ2-1	.	few	TGCGCCAGCAGCTTGGGGGGTCGAGACCTCCATGGGCAGTTCTTC	CASSLGGRDLHGQFF
TRBV18	TRBJ1-5	TRBD1	few	TGTGCCAGCTCACCCCAGGGGGCGGTTCAGCCCCAGCATTTT	CASSPQGAVQPQHF
TRBV10-1	TRBJ2-1	.	.	TGCGCCAGCAGTGAGGTGGTTTCGGGTGAGCAGTTCTTC	CASSEVVSGEQFF
TRBV25-1	TRBJ1-6	.	once	TGTGCCAGCAGTCGGGACACGTATAATTCACCCCTCCACTTT	CASSRDTYNSPLHF
TRBV11-2	TRBJ2-5	TRBD1	many	TGTGCCAGCAGCTTCCAGGGGGAAGGGGAGCAGTACTTC	CASSFQGEGEQYF
TRBV2	TRBJ2-1	TRBD2	.	TGTGCCAGCAGTGGACCAGCGGGGACCGGTGAGCAGTTCTTC	CASSGPAGTGEQFF
TRBV7-2	TRBJ2-4	.	few	TGTGCCAGCAGCTTAGTCGGAGGAGGCGGGGATATTCAGTACTTC	CASSLVGGGGDIQYF
TRBV7-2	TRBJ2-7	.	.	TGTGCCAGCAATACAGGGATCCCACCCTACGAGCAGTACTTC	CASNTGIPPYEQYF
TRBV7-2	TRBJ2-5	TRBD2	few	TGTGCCAGCAGCGAGACTAGCGGGGGGAAGACCCAGTACTTC	CASSETSGGKTQYF
TRBV6-2/TRBV6-3	TRBJ2-7	.	.	TGTGCCAGCAACTGGGGGAGGCCTACGTACGAGCAGTACTTC	CASNWGRPTYEQYF
TRBV7-6	TRBJ2-3	TRBD2	.	TGTGCCAGCGGGACTACCTCCACAGATACGCAGTATTTT	CASGTTSTDTQYF
TRBV27	TRBJ2-7	.	few	TGTGCCAGCAGAGGGGGGGTTGTCCACGAGCAGTACTTC	CASRGGVVHEQYF
TRBV29-1	TRBJ2-6	TRBD1	many	TGCAGCGTGAACCGGGACAGGGGCTCTGGGGCCAACGTCCTGACTTTC	CSVNRDRGSGANVLTF
TRBV10-3	TRBJ1-1	.	.	TGTGCCATCAGTGAGTCGGGCCAGTCGAACACTGAAGCTTTCTTT	CAISESGQSNTEAFF
TRBV5-1	TRBJ2-1	TRBD2	few	TGCGCCAGCAGCTCCGCCCCCGGGGGGGCCCCTGAGCAGTTCTTC	CASSSAPGGAPEQFF
TRBV21-1	TRBJ2-7	.	.	TGTGCCAGCCGAAGTAGGAGAGTTTGGGTAGTGGACGAGCAGTACTTC	CASRSRRVWVVDEQYF
TRBV6-5	TRBJ2-5	.	few	TGTGCCAGCAGCCGCCCCTTAGGGGTTAAGTACTTC	CASSRPLGVKYF
TRBV20-1	TRBJ2-1	TRBD2	.	TGCAGTGCACCTGGCTCCGGGGGGAACTACAATGAGCAGTTCTTC	CSAPGSGGNYNEQFF
TRBV2	TRBJ2-7	TRBD2	few	TGTGCCAGCAGTGTTATAGCGGGACCGGTCGAGCAGTACTTC	CASSVIAGPVEQYF
TRBV30	TRBJ2-1	.	.	TGTGCCTGGAAACCAAGCCCGGGACGGCCTATGAGAAATGAGCAGTTCTTC	CAWKPSPGRPMRNEQFF
TRBV7-2	TRBJ1-1	TRBD1	.	TGTGCCAGCACCCCTCAGGGGGGAAGAACTGAAGCTTTCTTT	CASTPQGGRTEAFF
TRBV4-1	TRBJ2-7	TRBD2	many	TGCGCCAGCAGCCAAGTCGGACGGGGGGGAAACTACGAGCAGTACTTC	CASSQVGRGGNYEQYF
TRBV14	TRBJ1-6	.	once	TGTGCCAGCAGCCAAGAGGCAGTCAACCTTTTCTCCTATAATTCACCCCTCCACTTT	CASSQEAVNLFSYNSPLHF
TRBV12-3/TRBV12-4	TRBJ2-1	.	few	TGTGCCAGCAGTGCCTACAGAAATGAGCAGTTCTTC	CASSAYRNEQFF
TRBV3-1	TRBJ2-1	TRBD2	few	TGTGCCAGCAGCCAACCTAGCGGGGGGGCCCACAATGAGCAGTTCTTC	CASSQPSGGAHNEQFF
TRBV4-3	TRBJ1-2	.	few	TGCGCCAGCAGCCAAGAGGGCAATAACTATGGCTACACCTTC	CASSQEGNNYGYTF
TRBV10-3	TRBJ2-7	.	few	TGTGCCATCAACTCCGGGCTGTACCTATACGAGCAGTACTTC	CAINSGLYLYEQYF
TRBV12-3/TRBV12-4	TRBJ2-1	.	few	TGTGCCAGCAGTTCCCCGGGGGATCGAGCCGAGCAGTTCTTC	CASSSPGDRAEQFF
TRBV18	TRBJ1-2	.	.	TGTGCCAGCTCACCACCTGTCCCCCAAGGCTACACCTTC	CASSPPVPQGYTF
TRBV18	TRBJ2-1	TRBD2	.	TGTGCCAGCTCACCTCCGGGACTAGCGGGGTGCAATGAGCAGTTCTTC	CASSPPGLAGCNEQFF
TRBV5-1	TRBJ2-1	.	many	TGCGCCAGCAGCCCCCGGGCCCCCGGGCACAATGAGCAGTTCTTC	CASSPRAPGHNEQFF
TRBV5-5	TRBJ2-7	.	once	TGTGCCAGCAGCTTTACCAGGGATGTCGACGAGCAGTACTTC	CASSFTRDVDEQYF
TRBV3-1	TRBJ2-3	.	.	TGTGCCAGCATCCAGGGGGATACGCAGTATTTT	CASIQGDTQYF
TRBV5-1	TRBJ1-4	TRBD1	few	TGCGCCAGCAGCTTGGATCCTAACAGGGGGGTGAATGAAAAACTGTTTTTT	CASSLDPNRGVNEKLFF
TRBV7-3	TRBJ2-3	TRBD1	.	TGTGCCAGCAGCCGATCCGGGACAGGGACAGATACGCAGTATTTT	CASSRSGTGTDTQYF
TRBV4-1	TRBJ2-1	.	.	TGCGCCAGCAGCCAAGATTTGCGGACGGAGTTACGCAATGAGCAGTTCTTC	CASSQDLRTELRNEQFF
TRBV20-1	TRBJ1-1	TRBD1	.	TGCAGTATTCTGACTCGGGACAGCCTGAACACTGAAGCTTTCTTT	CSILTRDSLNTEAFF
TRBV4-3	TRBJ1-2	.	few	TGCGCCAGCAGCCAAGATGGGTTGGCGGGGGACGGCTACACCTTC	CASSQDGLAGDGYTF
TRBV20-1	TRBJ2-7	.	many	TGCAGTGCTGTCGGGACGGAGGCTTCCTACGAGCAGTACTTC	CSAVGTEASYEQYF
TRBV10-3	TRBJ2-7	.	many	TGTGCCATCAGTGGCGGAGGTACTACATCCTACGAGCAGTACTTC	CAISGGGTTSYEQYF
TRBV6-6	TRBJ1-2	.	few	TGTGCCAGCAGTTGGGCGGGGGGCAAGGATGGCTACACCTTC	CASSWAGGKDGYTF
TRBV5-1	TRBJ2-2	.	.	TGCGCCAGCAGCTGGAGAGGAAACACCGGGGAGCTGTTTTTT	CASSWRGNTGELFF
TRBV29-1	TRBJ2-3	.	many	TGCAGCGTTTTAGTGTCAGGGGCAAAGGCAGATACGCAGTATTTT	CSVLVSGAKADTQYF
TRBV5-1	TRBJ2-7	.	.	TGCGCCAGCAGCTTGAGTTCGGGGAGGAATGACGAGCAGTACTTC	CASSLSSGRNDEQYF
TRBV20-1	TRBJ1-2	TRBD1	many	TGCAGTGCTTTACGAAATCCGGGACAGCCTAACTATGGCTACACCTTC	CSALRNPGQPNYGYTF
TRBV5-1	TRBJ2-7	TRBD1	few	TGCGCCAGCGCCATGGACAGGGGGTTGGGCGAGCAGTACTTC	CASAMDRGLGEQYF
TRBV5-1	TRBJ1-1	.	few	TGCGCCAGCAGCCTAAGCCCGGGATCAGCTTTCTTT	CASSLSPGSAFF
TRBV28	TRBJ1-4	.	many	TGTGCCAGCAGTCCCTCACAGGGAGGGGGTGAAAAACTGTTTTTT	CASSPSQGGGEKLFF
TRBV7-2	TRBJ1-1	.	.	TGTGCCAGCAGCTTAGCGGTACAGTTGAACACTGAAGCTTTCTTT	CASSLAVQLNTEAFF
TRBV29-1	TRBJ1-1	TRBD1	.	TGCAGCGTTGAGAAGGACAGGGGGGATGAAGCTTTCTTT	CSVEKDRGDEAFF
TRBV20-1	TRBJ1-6	.	.	TGCAGTGCTACAGGGGACTATAATTCACCCCTCCACTTT	CSATGDYNSPLHF
TRBV11-2	TRBJ2-3	.	.	TGCGCCAGCAGCTCCTTTGGTACAGCAGCGCAGTATTTT	CASSSFGTAAQYF
TRBV4-2	TRBJ1-2	.	.	TGTGCCAGCAGCCAAGATTACGGCAGGAACTATGGCTACACCTTC	CASSQDYGRNYGYTF
TRBV5-1	TRBJ1-4	.	few	TGCGCCAGCAGCGGGCCCGCTAATGAAAAACTGTTTTTT	CASSGPANEKLFF